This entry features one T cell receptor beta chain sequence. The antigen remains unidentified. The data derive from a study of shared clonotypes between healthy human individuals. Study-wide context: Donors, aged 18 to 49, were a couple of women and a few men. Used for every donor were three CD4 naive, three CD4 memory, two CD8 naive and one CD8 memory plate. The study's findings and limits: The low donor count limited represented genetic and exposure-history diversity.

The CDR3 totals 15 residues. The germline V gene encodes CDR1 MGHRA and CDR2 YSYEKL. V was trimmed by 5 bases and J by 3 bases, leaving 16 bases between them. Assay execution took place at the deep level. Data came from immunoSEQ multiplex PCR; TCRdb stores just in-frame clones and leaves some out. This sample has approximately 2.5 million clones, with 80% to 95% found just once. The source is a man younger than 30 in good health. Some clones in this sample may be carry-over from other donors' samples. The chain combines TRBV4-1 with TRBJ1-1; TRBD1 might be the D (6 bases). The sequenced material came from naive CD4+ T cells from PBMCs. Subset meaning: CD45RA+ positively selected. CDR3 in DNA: TGCGCCAGCAGCAAAAGCGGGGGGCGGGACACTGAAGCTTTCTTT. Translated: CASSKSGGRDTEAFF.